The 29 T cell receptor beta chains below were found in one sample sequenced in a study of CXCR3-negative and CXCR3-positive naive CD8 T cells. Broader study findings: CXCR3-positive naive cells carried more hydrophobic TRB CDR3s than CXCR3-negative naive cells did.

Via 5' RACE with UMI labels, TRB cDNA libraries were prepared. TCRdb reprocessed the 5' RACE reads and reports one entry per CDR3 protein, with no DNA. The sample totals over 150,000 distinct CDR3 sequences. Antigens of these TCRs are unknown. Sequences were obtained from naive CXCR3+ CD8+ T cells from blood. Subset here: CD45RO-CCR7+CD27+CD95- naive CD8+ T cells expressing CXCR3 (TNR3+). All receptors derive from a human donor in good health. Some clones in this sample may be carry-over from other donors' samples.

V and J are TRBV29-1 and TRBJ2-2. Germline lookup yields CDR1 SQVTM and CDR2 ANQGSEA. The CDR3 extends over 11 amino acids. CDR3 loop: CSVTTAGELFF.

This sequence joins TRBV7-9 and TRBJ2-1; absent DNA, TCRdb's TRBD1 call cannot be checked. Germline assignment: CDR1 SEHNR and CDR2 FQNEAQ (reference sequence). CDR3 length: 15 residues. CDR3: CASSLVGTVHNEQFF.

The chain is built from TRBV28 and TRBJ2-7; the D call from TCRdb, TRBD2, cannot be confirmed without DNA. Germline V gene lookup returns CDR1 MDHEN and CDR2 SYDVKM. The CDR3 totals 19 residues. CDR3 amino acids: CASSPTMGTSGRGSYEQYF.

The chain carries TRBV6-5 and TRBJ2-5; the D gene TCRdb calls, TRBD1, cannot be checked with no DNA. The germline CDR1 and CDR2 sequences are MNHEY and SVGAGI. This CDR3 region has 14 residues. The CDR3 sequence is CASSWDGYQETQYF.

The chain carries TRBV3-1 and TRBJ2-3; the TRBD2 assignment by TCRdb is unverifiable without DNA. Germline V CDR1 and CDR2: LGHDT, YNNKEL (reference sequence). This CDR3 is 18 amino acids long. Here the CDR3 reads CASSQGLLAGGFADTQYF.

The chain couples TRBV15 to TRBJ2-3; TCRdb proposes TRBD1, but this gene call is untestable without DNA. Germline CDR1 reads LNHNV; CDR2 reads YYDKDF (reference sequence). The CDR3 runs 16 residues. The CDR3 is CATSDRDSSSTDTQYF.

Here the CDR3 reads CSASRGTGGSYEQYF. The chain links TRBV20-1 to TRBJ2-7; as DNA is missing, the TRBD1 call by TCRdb cannot be tested. The CDR3 is 15 residues long. The germline CDR1 and CDR2 sequences are DFQATT and SNEGSKA (reference sequence).

The CDR3 here is CASSLGAGYQSRNEQFF. The chain uses TRBV5-6 and TRBJ2-1; the D gene TCRdb calls, TRBD2, cannot be checked with no DNA. Germline CDR1 SGHDT, CDR2 YYEEEE. CDR3 size: 17 residues.

The chain has TRBV2 and TRBJ2-1; TCRdb returns TRBD2, unconfirmable since there is no DNA. Germline V lookup: CDR1 SNHLY, CDR2 FYNNEI. The CDR3 consists of 14 residues. The CDR3 loop reads CASSPIAGYNEQFF.

This sequence joins TRBV25-1 and TRBJ2-7; TCRdb's D call of TRBD1 is untestable without DNA. CDR3 size: 16 residues. CDR1 is MGHDK, CDR2 SYGVNS, per germline. CDR3 loop: CASSEYKGGRVDEQYF.

The chain is built from TRBV15 and TRBJ2-6; TCRdb's assignment of TRBD1 cannot be checked, as there is no DNA. The CDR3 is made up of 18 amino acids. CDR1 and CDR2 (germline): LNHNV, YYDKDF (reference sequence). CDR3 sequence reads: CATSRVGGRGSGANVLTF.

The V gene is TRBV29-1, the J gene TRBJ1-1; TCRdb lists TRBD1, though no DNA is available to test this call. CDR3 size: 15 residues. The V gene's germline CDR1 is SQVTM and CDR2 ANQGSEA. The CDR3 loop is CSVQTGGYGGTEAFF. The full variable domain, completed using reference TRBV29-1 and TRBJ1-1, is SAVISQKPSRDICQRGTSLTIQCQVDSQVTMMFWYRQQPGQSLTLIATANQGSEATYESGFVIDKFPISRPNLTFSTLTVSNMSPEDSSIYLCSVQTGGYGGTEAFFGQGTRLTVV.

This chain joins TRBV4-3 and TRBJ2-1; TCRdb's D gene call, TRBD1, goes unchecked for lack of DNA. CDR3 length: 15 amino acids. Germline loops: CDR1 LGHNA, CDR2 YSLEER. The CDR3 loop is CASSQDSREYNEQFF.

V gene TRBV29-1 combines with J gene TRBJ2-7. Germline CDR1 SQVTM, CDR2 ANQGSEA. This CDR3 is built from 11 residues. The CDR3: CSVPGPYEQYF.

The gene calls are TRBV28 and TRBJ2-3; without DNA, the TCRdb call of TRBD1 cannot be checked. The CDR3 runs 15 residues. Germline V gene sequence: CDR1 MDHEN, CDR2 SYDVKM. CDR3 region: CASSLLRTGADTQYF.

The rearrangement links TRBV28 to TRBJ2-7; checking the TCRdb D call of TRBD1 is not possible without DNA. In germline, CDR1 is MDHEN, CDR2 SYDVKM. CDR3 size: 14 residues. The CDR3 reads CASSLRGDIYEQYF.

V and J are TRBV6-5 and TRBJ2-7; TCRdb designates TRBD1, a call that cannot be tested without DNA. Germline V gives CDR1 MNHEY, CDR2 SVGAGI. The CDR3 runs to 12 residues. The chain's CDR3 is CASKAPSYEQYF.

The J gene is TRBJ2-7, the V gene TRBV20-1; checking the TCRdb D call of TRBD1 is not possible without DNA. From germline, CDR1 is DFQATT and CDR2 SNEGSKA (reference sequence). The CDR3 has 14 amino acids. The CDR3 protein is CSARPPRSSYEQYF.

This chain links TRBV13 with TRBJ2-1; TCRdb's D gene call, TRBD2, goes unchecked for lack of DNA. CDR1 is PRHDT and CDR2 is FYEKMQ in the germline V gene (reference sequence). CDR3 length equals 15 residues. The chain's CDR3 is CASSGRDLTYNEQFF. Together with reference TRBV13 and TRBJ2-1, the CDR3 gives the full variable domain: AAGVIQSPRHLIKEKRETATLKCYPIPRHDTVYWYQQGPGQDPQFLISFYEKMQSDKGSIPDRFSAQQFSDYHSELNMSSLELGDSALYFCASSGRDLTYNEQFFGPGTRLTVL.

This CDR3 reads CASSQTPGLAGRGNTGELFF. The rearrangement joins TRBV3-1 to TRBJ2-2; TCRdb indicates TRBD2, and absent DNA this call remains unverified. The CDR3 totals 20 residues. Germline assignment: CDR1 LGHDT and CDR2 YNNKEL (reference sequence).

The chain recombines TRBV29-1 with TRBJ2-1; as DNA is missing, the TRBD1 call by TCRdb cannot be tested. In germline, CDR1 is SQVTM, CDR2 ANQGSEA. The CDR3 runs 15 residues. The CDR3 protein is CSVMGHLSSYNEQFF.

V is TRBV9 and J is TRBJ2-1; TCRdb indicates TRBD1, and absent DNA this call remains unverified. The V gene's germline CDR1 is SGDLS and CDR2 YYNGEE. The CDR3 has 15 residues. The CDR3 loop is CASSPGGGLGNEQFF.

V and J are TRBV5-1 and TRBJ2-1; the TCRdb D gene call, TRBD1, has no DNA to confirm it. The length of the CDR3 is 15 residues. Germline V lookup: CDR1 SGHRS, CDR2 YFSETQ. This CDR3 reads CASSFPQGRYNEQFF.

The J gene is TRBJ1-5, the V gene TRBV25-1; TCRdb indicates TRBD1, and absent DNA this call remains unverified. Germline V gene sequence: CDR1 MGHDK, CDR2 SYGVNS. This CDR3 is built from 14 residues. CDR3 sequence reads: CASSGSGVDQPQHF. The full variable domain, rest sourced from reference TRBV25-1 and TRBJ1-5, is EADIYQTPRYLVIGTGKKITLECSQTMGHDKMYWYQQDPGMELHLIHYSYGVNSTEKGDLSSESTVSRIRTEHFPLTLESARPSHTSQYLCASSGSGVDQPQHFGDGTRLSIL.

The chain employs TRBV29-1 and TRBJ1-2; as DNA is missing, the TRBD1 call by TCRdb cannot be tested. CDR1 is SQVTM, CDR2 ANQGSEA, per germline. The CDR3 is made up of 12 amino acids. The CDR3 loop reads CSVDPGSYGYTF.

The J gene is TRBJ1-5, the V gene TRBV29-1; without DNA, the TCRdb call of TRBD1 cannot be checked. This CDR3 has 14 amino acids. CDR1 is SQVTM and CDR2 is ANQGSEA in the germline V gene. CDR3 in amino acids: CSVADRGNTQPQHF.

The V call is TRBV6-4, the J call TRBJ2-1. CDR1 MRHNA and CDR2 SNTAGT come from the germline V gene. CDR3 length: 14 residues. The CDR3 reads CASSDSAGVNEQFF.

The chain employs TRBV29-1 and TRBJ1-1; TCRdb lists TRBD1, though no DNA is available to test this call. Germline V gene lookup returns CDR1 SQVTM and CDR2 ANQGSEA. The CDR3 spans 14 residues. The CDR3 sequence is CSVEVNTPGPEAFF.

The chain links TRBV9 to TRBJ2-7; without DNA, the TCRdb call of TRBD1 cannot be checked. The CDR3 is 15 residues long. Per germline, CDR1 SGDLS and CDR2 YYNGEE. The CDR3 sequence is CASSVADIGGYEQYF.